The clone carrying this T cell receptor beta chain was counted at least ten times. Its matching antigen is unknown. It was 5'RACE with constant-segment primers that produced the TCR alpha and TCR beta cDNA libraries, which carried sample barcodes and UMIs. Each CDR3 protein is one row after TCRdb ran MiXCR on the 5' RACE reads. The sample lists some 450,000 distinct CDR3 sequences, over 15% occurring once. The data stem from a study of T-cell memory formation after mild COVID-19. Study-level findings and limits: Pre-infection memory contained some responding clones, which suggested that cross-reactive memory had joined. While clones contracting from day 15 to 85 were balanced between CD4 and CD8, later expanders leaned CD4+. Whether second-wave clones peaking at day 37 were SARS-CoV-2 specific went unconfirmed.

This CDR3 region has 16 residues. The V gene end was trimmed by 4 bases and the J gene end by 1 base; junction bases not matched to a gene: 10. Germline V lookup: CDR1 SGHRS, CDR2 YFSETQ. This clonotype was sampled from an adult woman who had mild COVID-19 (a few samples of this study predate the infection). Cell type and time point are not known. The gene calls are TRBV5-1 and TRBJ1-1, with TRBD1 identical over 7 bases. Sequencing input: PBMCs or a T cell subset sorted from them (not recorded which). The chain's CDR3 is CASSTGDRSGNTEAFF. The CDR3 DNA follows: TGCGCCAGCAGCACTGGGGACAGAAGCGGGAACACTGAAGCTTTCTTT.